The clone carrying this T cell receptor (beta chain) turned up a few times. Its antigen is undetermined. These data are taken from a study of T cells after yellow fever vaccination. The wider study: In the case of low-cell-number fractions, SMART-Seq v4 Ultra Low Input was used for preparation. Whole-study results and caveats: Clones from primary vaccination mostly reappeared after the booster (approximately 96% CD4, less than 90% CD8).

TCRdb called the 5' RACE reads again in MiXCR, with one record for every CDR3 protein. The table has 350,000 to 450,000 distinct CDR3 sequences, approximately 6% seen once. There are 15 residues in the CDR3. Trimming at V came to 5 bases and at J to 3 bases, leaving 8 bases not matched to a gene. Germline values: CDR1 PRHDT, CDR2 FYEKMQ (reference sequence). The receptor was derived from a man in his thirties or forties who received the YFV17D yellow fever vaccine. The sample here was PBMCs, taken 5 days after the yellow fever booster vaccination. The rearrangement uses TRBV13 and TRBJ2-7, with 9 nucleotides matching TRBD1. The CDR3 DNA reads as TGTGCCAGCAGCCCCGGGACAGGGAAAAGCTACGAGCAGTACTTC. This encodes CASSPGTGKSYEQYF.